This entry features one T cell receptor (beta chain) sequence. This record belongs to a study of T-cell memory formation after mild COVID-19. For the study at large: TCR clusters were mostly confined to one donor each.

The J segment lost 3 bases and the V segment lost 1 base, leaving 3 bases of the junction unmatched. The CDR3 is 14 residues long. TCRdb reprocessed the 5' RACE reads with MiXCR, giving one entry per CDR3 protein. The top ten clones hold 8.1% of a sample with over 500,000 distinct CDR3 sequences, 17% of them seen once. This chain connects TRBV12-3 or TRBV12-4 to TRBJ2-7; 7 bases map to TRBD2. Sequencing used PBMCs or a T cell subset sorted from them (not recorded which). The receptor comes from an adult woman who had mild COVID-19 (a few samples of this study predate the infection). Cell type and time point are not known. CDR3 sequence: CASSLGEGNYEQYF. The CDR3 DNA reads as TGTGCCAGCAGTTTAGGGGAGGGAAACTACGAGCAGTACTTC.